The clone carrying this T cell receptor (beta chain) was observed a single time. These data come from a study of cytomegalovirus exposure and HLA in healthy donors. Germline-derived CDR1 and CDR2 are LNHDA and SQIVND (reference sequence). J gave up 1 base and V 4 bases, and 4 bases lay outside the gene matches. The CDR3 is 16 amino acids. It was with 60 Vbeta and 13 Jbeta primers that the PCR ran. Profiling relied on immunoSEQ multiplex PCR, and the TCRdb table lists in-frame clones only, not all of them. This sample yields approximately 210,000 clones, of which roughly four fifths are seen a single time; more than 1.5% belongs to the top ten.

The gene calls are TRBV19 and TRBJ1-5; 10 positions agree with TRBD1. The source is a man younger than 30 in good health and CMV-seronegative. The specimen sequenced was PBMCs. The chain's CDR3 is CASSNRQGASNQPQHF. The CDR3 nucleotides are TGTGCCAGTAGTAACAGACAGGGGGCCAGCAATCAGCCCCAGCATTTT.